This section outlines one T cell receptor beta chain sequence together with its context. Authors' analysis steps: Amplification from reference gene primers served as the basis for estimated nucleated cell counts. Produced via immunoSEQ multiplex PCR; TCRdb's table is partial and in-frame only. From that table come the V and J calls and clone size; the DNA was used to work out D and trimming. The sample has some 250,000 clones, around 89% seen once; the top ten hold 0.99%. The record originates from a study of blood T cell repertoires in COVID-19. Germline CDR1 and CDR2: SGHTA and FQGNSA. CDR3 length equals 14 residues. Unmatched junction bases numbered 4, after V lost 7 bases and J lost 4 bases.

The TCR comes from a woman between 35 and 50 years old who had recovered from COVID-19. Sequencing was performed on peripheral blood. This rearrangement joins TRBV7-2 to TRBJ2-2, with 9 bases fitting TRBD1. The CDR3 bases are TGTGCCAGCACGCGGACAGGGGTCACCGGGGAGCTGTTTTTT. Residues: CASTRTGVTGELFF.